The next 17 T cell receptor beta chains were all read from a single sample in a study of beta chain features in type 1 diabetes. The antigens these receptors bind are not known. Every bit of the isolated RNA underwent reverse transcription, so sequencing read expressed TCRB transcripts. Assay: immunoSEQ multiplex PCR; the TCRdb copy retains only in-frame clones and omits some. The sample has fewer than 300,000 clones; about 20% are singletons. Study findings and constraints: TCRB CDR3s from Type 1 diabetes patients were moderately but significantly shorter in all four CD4+ subsets.

The sequencing sample was made of naive CD4+ T cells from blood. The receptors come from a woman aged 40 to 50 with type 1 diabetes.

This chain uses TRBV5-1 with TRBJ2-1; no firm D call. CDR1 is SGHRS, CDR2 YFSETQ, per germline. This CDR3 spans 15 amino acids. V was pared by 3 bases and J by 0 bases, with 10 bases between. This CDR3 reads CASSSSLSSYNEQFF. CDR3 coding DNA: TGCGCCAGCAGCTCTTCGTTGAGCTCCTACAATGAGCAGTTCTTC.

The chain links TRBV11-2 to TRBJ2-1; 9 positions match TRBD1. The CDR3 has 15 residues. The junction had 7 bases not matched to a gene; V was cut back by 6 bases and J by 4 bases. CDR1 SGHAT and CDR2 FQNNGV come from the germline V gene. CDR3 loop: CASSTGTGPYNEQFF. In DNA form, the CDR3 reads TGTGCCAGCAGTACCGGGACAGGGCCATACAATGAGCAGTTCTTC.

CDR3 sequence reads: CASSSPGQPTNYEQYF. The CDR3 DNA follows: TGTGCCAGCAGTTCCCCGGGACAGCCTACCAACTACGAGCAGTACTTC. The chain recombines TRBV28 with TRBJ2-7; 7 bases line up with TRBD1. Germline lookup yields CDR1 MDHEN and CDR2 SYDVKM. The CDR3 runs to 16 residues. After removal of 4 bases from V and 3 bases from J, the junction contained 12 bases not matched to a gene.

This clone has only a few counts. The genes are TRBV5-5 and TRBJ1-2; TRBD1 aligns across 9 bases. The V gene's germline CDR1 is SGHKS and CDR2 YYEKEE (reference sequence). The CDR3 runs to 13 residues. The V and J ends lost 4 bases and 6 bases, in that order; junction bases with no gene match: 4. The CDR3 nucleotides read TGTGCCAGCAGCGTCCGGGACAGGGATGGCTACACCTTC. Its protein is CASSVRDRDGYTF.

The genes are TRBV13 and TRBJ1-6, with 7 bases matching TRBD1. The CDR3 runs 14 residues. V lost 6 bases, J lost 11 bases, and 10 bases stayed unmatched. Per germline, CDR1 PRHDT and CDR2 FYEKMQ (reference sequence). CDR3 in DNA: TGTGCCAGCAGTTTTCGACAGGGTACGACACCCCTCCACTTT. This codes for CASSFRQGTTPLHF. The whole variable domain, filled in from reference TRBV13 and TRBJ1-6, reads AAGVIQSPRHLIKEKRETATLKCYPIPRHDTVYWYQQGPGQDPQFLISFYEKMQSDKGSIPDRFSAQQFSDYHSELNMSSLELGDSALYFCASSFRQGTTPLHFGNGTRLTVT.

This clone was counted between two and nine times. This chain links TRBV29-1 with TRBJ2-1; 7 positions match TRBD2. CDR1 SQVTM and CDR2 ANQGSEA come from the germline V gene. The CDR3 is 16 residues long. J lost 5 bases, V lost 4 bases, and 14 bases had no gene match. In DNA, the CDR3 is TGCAGCGTTGTGGTCTTTGGCAGCGGGGTAAACAATGAGCAGTTCTTC. This encodes CSVVVFGSGVNNEQFF.

The genes are TRBV7-3 and TRBJ2-3, with D possibly TRBD2 on 6 matching bases. Germline V gene data show CDR1 as SGHTA and CDR2 as FQGTGA. This CDR3 region has 15 residues. The V end was cut by 3 bases, the J end by 4 bases, with 14 bases between. CDR3 DNA sequence: TGTGCCAGCAGCTTTAGCGGAGCGGGCGCAGATACGCAGTATTTT. It encodes CASSFSGAGADTQYF.

The CDR3 DNA is TGTGCCAGCACCAAAGGGGTGGGCTATGGCTACACCTTC. Translated, it gives CASTKGVGYGYTF. The chain joins TRBV28 to TRBJ1-2; TRBD1 might be the D (5 bases). The CDR3 loop spans 13 amino acids. Germline V gives CDR1 MDHEN, CDR2 SYDVKM. Trimming removed 7 bases at V and 4 bases at J, with 13 bases between.

This clone was counted only a few times. Within the sample, other DNA sequences also encode this same CDR3. The J gene is TRBJ2-7, the V gene TRBV2, with 7 bases identical to TRBD1. There are 13 residues in the CDR3. Unmatched junction bases numbered 4, after V lost 4 bases and J lost 4 bases. The V gene's germline CDR1 is SNHLY and CDR2 FYNNEI. The CDR3 region has the DNA TGTGCCAGCAGTGGACAGGGTCCGTACGAGCAGTACTTC. Protein product: CASSGQGPYEQYF.

The V gene is TRBV30, the J gene TRBJ1-5; D is uncertain. CDR1 is GTSNPN, CDR2 SVGIG, per germline (reference sequence). The CDR3 totals 12 residues. Trimming took 5 bases from V and 0 from J, leaving 5 bases between them. In DNA form, the CDR3 reads TGTGCCTGGGCGTATAGCAATCAGCCCCAGCATTTT. Translating it yields CAWAYSNQPQHF.

The chain links TRBV5-1 to TRBJ2-1; a possible D gene is TRBD1 (6 bases). Trimming stripped 7 bases from V and 9 bases from J, with 11 bases between. The CDR3 sequence is 11 residues long. The germline V gene encodes CDR1 SGHRS and CDR2 YFSETQ. DNA for the CDR3: TGCGCCAGCTCAGGACAGTTTGAGCAGTTCTTC. Translating gives CASSGQFEQFF.

This clone occurred a few times. The V and J genes are TRBV5-1 and TRBJ2-7, with 7 bases matching TRBD1. The CDR3 contains 14 residues. Germline-derived CDR1 and CDR2 are SGHRS and YFSETQ. V trimming: 3 bases; J trimming: 2 bases; junction bases outside the gene matches: 5. The CDR3 DNA sequence: TGCGCCAGCAGCTCCGGACAGGACCCCTACGAGCAGTACTTC. The encoded protein is CASSSGQDPYEQYF.

The rearrangement uses TRBV7-8 and TRBJ2-5; TRBD1 is a possible D gene (6 bases). CDR3 length equals 12 residues. Trimming removed 8 bases at V and 5 bases at J, with 12 bases between. Germline CDR1 SGHVS, CDR2 FQNEAQ. The CDR3 region has the DNA TGTGCCAGCGCAGGGGCGCCGGAGACCCAGTACTTC. Translation gives CASAGAPETQYF.

The V gene is TRBV7-2, the J gene TRBJ2-4; weak D call: TRBD1 (5 bases). This CDR3 region has 14 residues. Trimming stripped 0 bases from V and 4 bases from J, with 7 bases between. Per germline, CDR1 SGHTA and CDR2 FQGNSA. The CDR3 DNA reads TGTGCCAGCAGCTTAGCCGCAGGGAAAAACATTCAGTACTTC. Its protein is CASSLAAGKNIQYF.

This clone was seen a handful of times. V gene TRBV27 combines with J gene TRBJ2-1, with D maybe TRBD1 (6 bases). The CDR3 consists of 12 residues. Per the germline V gene, CDR1 is MNHEY and CDR2 is SMNVEV (reference sequence). Trimming removed 8 bases at V and 7 bases at J, with 12 bases between. The CDR3 DNA sequence: TGTGCCAGCGTATCGCAGGGGAATGAGCAGTTCTTC. As protein: CASVSQGNEQFF.

CDR3 in amino acids: CASAQDLAGTGELFF. The CDR3, as DNA: TGTGCCAGCGCTCAGGATCTAGCGGGCACCGGGGAGCTGTTTTTT. V usage is TRBV9 and J usage is TRBJ2-2; 8 bases align to TRBD2. CDR1 and CDR2 from the germline V gene are SGDLS and YYNGEE. The J segment lost 4 bases and the V segment lost 7 bases, leaving 9 bases of the junction unmatched. The CDR3 is 15 residues long.

This clone showed up just a few times. The V gene is TRBV9, the J gene TRBJ2-1; TRBD2 agrees at 15 bases. Looked up from germline, CDR1 is SGDLS and CDR2 is YYNGEE. This CDR3 region has 17 residues. J gave up 4 bases and V 3 bases, and 5 bases lay outside the gene matches. CDR3 bases: TGTGCCAGCAGCGCCACCGGGACTAGCGGGGGGTACAATGAGCAGTTCTTC. This gives the protein CASSATGTSGGYNEQFF.